Listed here are 27 T cell receptor beta chains from one sample, sequenced in a study of T cell responses to AZD1222 COVID-19 vaccine. The protocol was immunoSEQ multiplex PCR, while the TCRdb copy is restricted to in-frame clones and leaves out a portion. This sample has around 150,000 clones; about 91% occur once, and the top ten carry around 1%. The material sequenced was peripheral blood, taken 28 days after the second AZD1222 dose. The receptors here all came from an adult who received the AZD1222 COVID-19 vaccine.

This rearrangement joins TRBV28 to TRBJ2-3; D is unresolved. Germline values: CDR1 MDHEN, CDR2 SYDVKM. With 7 bases removed from V and 0 bases from J, the gap between germline ends came to 5 bases. The CDR3 is made up of 12 amino acids. This CDR3 is CASMPSTDTQYF. The CDR3 DNA sequence: TGTGCCAGCATGCCTAGCACAGATACGCAGTATTTT.

The chain uses TRBV5-4 and TRBJ2-7; D is unresolved. V gave up 4 bases and J gave up 1 base, with 9 bases separating them. The CDR3 totals 13 residues. CDR1 SGHNT and CDR2 YYREEE come from the germline V gene (reference sequence). This chain's CDR3 is CASSTTASYEQYF. CDR3 coding DNA: TGTGCCAGCAGCACGACGGCATCCTACGAGCAGTACTTC.

V is TRBV7-9 and J is TRBJ1-2; a possible D gene is TRBD1 (5 bases). The ends were cut back, 3 bases at V and 5 bases at J, with 13 bases in the middle. The CDR3 spans 14 residues. Germline V gene sequence: CDR1 SEHNR, CDR2 FQNEAQ (reference sequence). CDR3 sequence (DNA): TGTGCCAGCAGCTTTCAGGGTTTGGGGTATGGCTACACCTTC. Its translation: CASSFQGLGYGYTF.

This chain connects TRBV9 to TRBJ1-1; weak D call: TRBD1 (6 bases). V was clipped by 2 bases and J by 2 bases, with 10 bases between them. Germline V CDR1 and CDR2: SGDLS, YYNGEE. This CDR3 is built from 14 residues. CDR3: CASSVAGANTEAFF. In DNA form, the CDR3 reads TGTGCCAGCAGCGTGGCAGGGGCAAACACTGAAGCTTTCTTT.

This clone appeared a single time. V and J are TRBV11-2 and TRBJ2-3, with D possibly TRBD1 on 7 matching bases. Trimming took off 6 bases at V and 0 bases at J, with 13 bases between the two ends. This CDR3 spans 15 amino acids. CDR1 SGHAT and CDR2 FQNNGV come from the germline V gene. In nucleotides, the CDR3 is TGTGCCAGCAGGTCGACAGGGACTAGCACAGATACGCAGTATTTT. As protein: CASRSTGTSTDTQYF.

This chain links TRBV2 with TRBJ1-2; tentative D call: TRBD1 (5 bases). CDR1 and CDR2 (germline): SNHLY, FYNNEI. There are 14 residues in the CDR3. Trimming removed 2 bases at V and 4 bases at J, with 11 bases between. The CDR3 sequence: CASSESGPTYGYTF. The CDR3 region has the DNA TGTGCCAGCAGTGAATCGGGACCTACCTATGGCTACACCTTC. The variable domain in full, with the rest retrieved from reference TRBV2 and TRBJ1-2, is EPEVTQTPSHQVTQMGQEVILRCVPISNHLYFYWYRQILGQKVEFLVSFYNNEISEKSEIFDDQFSVERPDGSNFTLKIRSTKLEDSAMYFCASSESGPTYGYTFGSGTRLTVV.

V usage is TRBV6-2 or TRBV6-3 and J usage is TRBJ1-1, with D perhaps matching TRBD1 (6 bases). CDR3 length: 12 residues. V dropped 2 bases and J dropped 8 bases, with 9 bases sitting between them. Germline loops: CDR1 MNHEY, CDR2 SVGEGT. CDR3 residues: CASSYGGAEAFF. In nucleotides, the CDR3 is TGTGCCAGCAGTTACGGGGGGGCGGAAGCTTTCTTT.

This chain uses TRBV7-9 with TRBJ2-6, with D maybe TRBD2 (6 bases). V was cut by 6 bases and J by 0 bases, with 6 bases left in between. Looked up from germline, CDR1 is SEHNR and CDR2 is FQNEAQ (reference sequence). There are 14 residues in the CDR3. DNA for the CDR3: TGTGCCAGCAGGGGGGGCTCTGGGGCCAACGTCCTGACTTTC. Translated, it gives CASRGGSGANVLTF.

A word on this clone: Other DNA sequences in the sample encode the same CDR3. The genes are TRBV6-5 and TRBJ1-2; maybe TRBD1 (5 bases). The germline V gene encodes CDR1 MNHEY and CDR2 SVGAGI. Trimming took off 0 bases at V and 6 bases at J, with 8 bases between the two ends. This CDR3 is built from 13 residues. This chain's CDR3 is CASSYSEGNGYTF. CDR3 sequence (DNA): TGTGCCAGCAGTTACTCTGAGGGGAATGGCTACACCTTC.

The rearrangement joins TRBV11-2 to TRBJ2-7; perhaps TRBD1 as D (8 bases). The V and J ends lost 4 bases and 5 bases respectively, with 21 bases between them. This CDR3 has 16 amino acids. CDR1 and CDR2 from the germline V gene are SGHAT and FQNNGV. The CDR3 DNA is TGTGCCAGCAGCTGGGCCGGGGGGCCAGGGGGCGACGAGCAGTACTTC. Protein: CASSWAGGPGGDEQYF.

This clone was seen a few times. The chain combines TRBV27 with TRBJ1-5, with no clear D. The CDR3 is made up of 16 amino acids. Per germline, CDR1 MNHEY and CDR2 SMNVEV (reference sequence). Trimming stripped 0 bases from V and 0 bases from J, with 9 bases between. The CDR3 loop is CASSLSEGYSNQPQHF. CDR3 coding DNA: TGTGCCAGCAGTTTATCCGAGGGATATAGCAATCAGCCCCAGCATTTT.

The chain couples TRBV10-2 to TRBJ1-3, with 8 positions matching TRBD1. This CDR3 is 14 amino acids long. V lost 11 bases, J lost 2 bases, and 8 bases stayed unmatched. Per the germline V gene, CDR1 is WSHSY and CDR2 is SAAADI. The CDR3 spells CAARTGSTGNTIYF. The CDR3 coding sequence is TGCGCCGCCAGGACAGGGAGTACTGGAAACACCATATATTTT.

This clone has a handful of counts. This chain links TRBV19 with TRBJ1-4; no definite D call. CDR1 is LNHDA, CDR2 SQIVND, per germline (reference sequence). There are 13 residues in the CDR3. V shed 3 bases and J shed 5 bases, with 7 bases lying between them. This CDR3 reads CASSIRQNEKLFF. CDR3 coding DNA: TGTGCCAGTAGTATTCGGCAGAATGAAAAACTGTTTTTT.

This clone appeared once. The chain combines TRBV6-5 with TRBJ1-1; D uncertain. The CDR3 totals 13 residues. Germline CDR1 reads MNHEY; CDR2 reads SVGAGI. Deletions cut 6 bases from V and 5 bases from J, with 13 bases between. In DNA, the CDR3 is TGTGCCAGCAGCCCCGGCGTAGTAACTGAAGCTTTCTTT. Translated, it gives CASSPGVVTEAFF.

The rearrangement joins TRBV5-6 to TRBJ1-2; D unclear. The ends were cut back, 6 bases at V and 8 bases at J, with 11 bases in the middle. Per germline, CDR1 SGHDT and CDR2 YYEEEE. CDR3 size: 11 residues. This CDR3 is CASTFSGGYTF. The CDR3 coding sequence is TGTGCCAGCACCTTCTCGGGCGGCTACACCTTC.

The chain couples TRBV7-9 to TRBJ1-2; D unclear. Trimming pared 5 bases from V and 2 bases from J, leaving 15 bases between. The V gene's germline CDR1 is SEHNR and CDR2 FQNEAQ (reference sequence). CDR3 size: 15 residues. CDR3 DNA: TGTGCCAGCAGCCCGTCAGACCAGGCGAACTATGGCTACACCTTC. Amino acid sequence: CASSPSDQANYGYTF.

With regard to this clone: At the DNA level, this CDR3 is encoded by other sequences in the same sample as well. The chain links TRBV19 to TRBJ2-5; D is perhaps TRBD2 (6 bases). V lost 2 bases to trimming and J lost 3 bases, with 10 bases between them. CDR3 length equals 14 residues. Germline V gives CDR1 LNHDA, CDR2 SQIVND (reference sequence). The CDR3: CASSIRGGEETQYF. The CDR3 DNA sequence: TGTGCCAGTAGTATAAGAGGCGGGGAAGAGACCCAGTACTTC.

J is TRBJ1-3 and V is TRBV5-1; possible D gene TRBD1, 6 bases. The germline CDR1 and CDR2 sequences are SGHRS and YFSETQ. The CDR3 sequence is 13 residues long. V dropped 4 bases and J dropped 1 base, with 6 bases sitting between them. In nucleotides, the CDR3 is TGCGCCAGCAGCCAGGGGTCTGGAAACACCATATATTTT. This encodes CASSQGSGNTIYF.

This clone is a singleton in its sample. V gene TRBV10-3 combines with J gene TRBJ2-1; D perhaps matches TRBD2 (5 bases). Germline V gene lookup returns CDR1 ENHRY and CDR2 SYGVKD. CDR3 length equals 15 residues. Between the trimmed V and J ends, which lost 8 bases and 0 bases, there was a span of 14 bases. The chain's CDR3 is CAISRTPTSYNEQFF. The CDR3, as DNA: TGTGCCATCTCACGGACTCCAACCTCCTACAATGAGCAGTTCTTC.

The chain is built from TRBV4-1 and TRBJ2-2; weak D call: TRBD1 (6 bases). V was cut by 4 bases and J by 1 base, with 10 bases left in between. The CDR3 length is 15 residues. Germline values: CDR1 MGHRA, CDR2 YSYEKL. The CDR3 loop reads CASSPGDKNTGELFF. In DNA form, the CDR3 reads TGCGCCAGCAGCCCCGGGGACAAGAACACCGGGGAGCTGTTTTTT.

The chain recombines TRBV7-9 with TRBJ2-7; no definite D call. V was cut by 1 base and J by 9 bases, with 10 bases left in between. Germline V gives CDR1 SEHNR, CDR2 FQNEAQ (reference sequence). The length of the CDR3 is 12 residues. CDR3 DNA sequence: TGTGCCAGCAGCTTAGAGGGTTTTCCGCAGTACTTC. This translates into CASSLEGFPQYF. The full variable domain, its missing parts supplied by reference TRBV7-9 and TRBJ2-7, is DTGVSQNPRHKITKRGQNVTFRCDPISEHNRLYWYRQTLGQGPEFLTYFQNEAQLEKSRLLSDRFSAERPKGSFSTLEIQRTEQGDSAMYLCASSLEGFPQYFGPGTRLTVT.

The gene calls are TRBV6-1 and TRBJ2-3; 9 bases align to TRBD2. The germline V gene has CDR1 MNHNS and CDR2 SASEGT. The CDR3 has 15 amino acids. The V and J ends lost 1 base and 1 base, in that order; junction bases with no gene match: 0. The CDR3 nucleotides are TGTGCCAGCAGTGAAGAGCGGGGGGGCACAGATACGCAGTATTTT. It translates to CASSEERGGTDTQYF.

This chain uses TRBV6-5 with TRBJ1-5; TRBD1 matches at 12 bases. Germline lookup yields CDR1 MNHEY and CDR2 SVGAGI. The J segment lost 7 bases and the V segment lost 8 bases, leaving 3 bases of the junction unmatched. The CDR3 loop spans 13 amino acids. The CDR3 bases are TGTGCCAGCGGGGACAGGGGGCGACAGCCCCAGCATTTT. This sequence encodes CASGDRGRQPQHF.

The V call is TRBV27, the J call TRBJ1-1, with D perhaps matching TRBD1 (5 bases). The CDR3 is 13 amino acids. V was shortened by 6 bases and J by 5 bases, with 13 bases between the two germline ends. Germline V gives CDR1 MNHEY, CDR2 SMNVEV (reference sequence). CDR3 sequence reads: CASSLGGGTEAFF. DNA of the CDR3: TGTGCCAGCAGCCTCGGGGGGGGTACTGAAGCTTTCTTT.

The J gene is TRBJ1-2, the V gene TRBV29-1; no reliable D call. The ends were cut back, 7 bases at V and 4 bases at J, with 13 bases in the middle. The CDR3 is made up of 12 amino acids. The V gene's germline CDR1 is SQVTM and CDR2 ANQGSEA. CDR3 loop: CSATSTSYGYTF. In DNA form, the CDR3 reads TGCAGCGCAACCTCAACCTCCTATGGCTACACCTTC.

The genes are TRBV4-1 and TRBJ2-3; 8 bases line up with TRBD2. This CDR3 is built from 16 residues. V shed 0 bases and J 7 bases; nucleotides not matched to a gene: 9. CDR1 and CDR2 from the germline V gene are MGHRA and YSYEKL. CDR3 in DNA: TGCGCCAGCAGCCAAGATCCGGGGGGGCTCGAATATACGCAGTATTTT. The encoded protein is CASSQDPGGLEYTQYF.

The chain combines TRBV18 with TRBJ2-5, with a weak D call TRBD1 (6 bases). V lost 2 bases, J lost 1 base, and 11 bases lay in between. CDR1 and CDR2 (germline): KGHSH, LQKENI. The CDR3 runs to 15 residues. The CDR3: CASSPLGDTQETQYF. The DNA for the CDR3 is TGTGCCAGCTCACCATTGGGGGACACCCAAGAGACCCAGTACTTC.